The 15 T cell receptor beta chains below come from one sample, sequenced in a study of T cells in Graves' hyperthyroidism and ophthalmopathy. Amplification targeted TCR beta CDR3 regions from RNA transcripts. The TCR CDR3 was amplified in a first-round RT-PCR using the HTBI primer set. Each CDR3 protein is one row after TCRdb ran MiXCR on the multiplex PCR reads. The sample yields 90,000 to 120,000 distinct CDR3 sequences, 16% seen once. Material for sequencing was blood. The receptors shown here come from a woman in her forties or fifties with Graves' hyperthyroidism.

In its sample, this clonotype was seen many times. The rearrangement uses TRBV7-9 and TRBJ2-1; perhaps TRBD2 as D (6 bases). Per germline, CDR1 SEHNR and CDR2 FQNEAQ (reference sequence). The CDR3 extends over 17 amino acids. V shed 0 bases and J shed 2 bases, with 14 bases lying between them. CDR3: CASSLAPQTRPYNEQFF. The CDR3 DNA is TGTGCCAGCAGCTTAGCCCCCCAGACTAGGCCCTACAATGAGCAGTTCTTC.

V gene TRBV2 combines with J gene TRBJ2-1; 8 positions match TRBD2. The CDR3 has 16 amino acids. Germline V gene lookup returns CDR1 SNHLY and CDR2 FYNNEI. The V and J ends lost 5 bases and 3 bases, in that order; junction bases with no gene match: 9. CDR3 protein: CASSTPGLDIYNEQFF. CDR3 nucleotides: TGTGCCAGCAGTACCCCGGGACTAGATATCTACAATGAGCAGTTCTTC. Complete variable domain (other parts from reference TRBV2 and TRBJ2-1): EPEVTQTPSHQVTQMGQEVILRCVPISNHLYFYWYRQILGQKVEFLVSFYNNEISEKSEIFDDQFSVERPDGSNFTLKIRSTKLEDSAMYFCASSTPGLDIYNEQFFGPGTRLTVL.

This clonotype was picked up many times. The chain recombines TRBV28 with TRBJ2-7; D is unresolved. In germline, CDR1 is MDHEN, CDR2 SYDVKM. V was shortened by 8 bases and J by 5 bases, with 10 bases between the two germline ends. The CDR3 runs to 11 residues. The CDR3 DNA reads as TGTGCCAGCTCGAAGGCCCACGAGCAGTACTTC. Translation gives CASSKAHEQYF.

The chain recombines TRBV19 with TRBJ1-1, with 7 bases that match TRBD1. The CDR3 loop spans 16 amino acids. The V gene end was trimmed by 6 bases and the J gene end by 2 bases; junction bases not matched to a gene: 12. Germline CDR1 reads LNHDA; CDR2 reads SQIVND (reference sequence). The CDR3 DNA reads as TGTGCCAGTAGAACCGGGACAGCCGCCCCTAACACTGAAGCTTTCTTT. Translating it yields CASRTGTAAPNTEAFF. Together with reference TRBV19 and TRBJ1-1, the CDR3 gives the full variable domain: DGGITQSPKYLFRKEGQNVTLSCEQNLNHDAMYWYRQDPGQGLRLIYYSQIVNDFQKGDIAEGYSVSREKKESFPLTVTSAQKNPTAFYLCASRTGTAAPNTEAFFGQGTRLTVV.

The table lists this clonotype with many counts. The chain employs TRBV4-2 and TRBJ2-2; D unresolved. The CDR3 is 15 residues long. Trimming stripped 0 bases from V and 8 bases from J, with 13 bases between. Germline V gene sequence: CDR1 LGHNA, CDR2 YNFKEQ. The CDR3 nucleotides read TGTGCCAGCAGCCAAGATTTGAACTCTCGGGGGGAGCTGTTTTTT. Its protein product is CASSQDLNSRGELFF.

This clonotype has a handful of counts. The genes are TRBV20-1 and TRBJ2-5; TRBD2 matches at 8 bases. J gave up 6 bases and V 3 bases, and 18 bases lay outside the gene matches. This CDR3 region has 17 residues. From germline, CDR1 is DFQATT and CDR2 SNEGSKA (reference sequence). CDR3 sequence: CSARIPREGGGVKTQYF. In DNA, the CDR3 is TGCAGTGCTAGGATCCCTCGGGAGGGGGGTGGGGTAAAGACCCAGTACTTC.

At least ten counts were recorded for this clonotype. V gene TRBV29-1 combines with J gene TRBJ1-2; D is unclear. V shed 5 bases and J shed 4 bases, with 8 bases lying between them. Germline lookup yields CDR1 SQVTM and CDR2 ANQGSEA. This CDR3 has 11 amino acids. CDR3 DNA sequence: TGCAGCGTTTATGAGCCCTATGGCTACACCTTC. Its protein product is CSVYEPYGYTF.

In its sample, this clonotype was seen a few times. The CDR3 carries no conserved terminal phenylalanine or tryptophan, so it likely arises from a read error. The chain combines TRBV5-4 with TRBJ2-2; 9 bases fit TRBD2. The ends lost 4 bases at V and 5 bases at J; junction bases unmatched: 9. Germline loops: CDR1 SGHNT, CDR2 YYREEE (reference sequence). The CDR3 is 16 amino acids. CDR3 sequence: CASSNRLAERTGELFL. The CDR3 nucleotides read TGTGCCAGCAGCAACCGACTAGCGGAGAGGACCGGGGAGCTGTTTCTT.

This clonotype was seen at least ten times. The V gene is TRBV12-3 or TRBV12-4, the J gene TRBJ1-2, with D possibly TRBD1 on 5 matching bases. This CDR3 is built from 13 residues. Trimming pared 7 bases from V and 4 bases from J, leaving 13 bases between. CDR3 coding DNA: TGTGCCAGCACCCCAGGGATTGTCTATGGCTACACCTTC. It is translated as CASTPGIVYGYTF.

In this sample, this clonotype turned up many times. This chain connects TRBV6-1 to TRBJ2-1; perhaps TRBD1 as D (5 bases). V shed 2 bases and J shed 3 bases, with 11 bases lying between them. Germline V CDR1 and CDR2: MNHNS, SASEGT. The CDR3 is 15 amino acids. The CDR3 DNA sequence: TGTGCCAGCAGTGAAATTGGACAAAGCTACAATGAGCAGTTCTTC. Its protein product is CASSEIGQSYNEQFF.

The rearrangement joins TRBV7-9 to TRBJ2-1, with 7 bases that match TRBD2. Germline V CDR1 and CDR2: SEHNR, FQNEAQ (reference sequence). The V gene end was trimmed by 6 bases and the J gene end by 8 bases; junction bases not matched to a gene: 19. The CDR3 has 17 amino acids. Here the CDR3 DNA reads TGTGCCAGCAGTGGGGGGGGGGGGGGGGGGGGGAGCGATGAGCAGTTCTTC. This encodes CASSGGGGGGGSDEQFF. The full variable domain, completed using reference TRBV7-9 and TRBJ2-1, is DTGVSQNPRHKITKRGQNVTFRCDPISEHNRLYWYRQTLGQGPEFLTYFQNEAQLEKSRLLSDRFSAERPKGSFSTLEIQRTEQGDSAMYLCASSGGGGGGGSDEQFFGPGTRLTVL.

This clonotype was detected many times. The chain uses TRBV19 and TRBJ1-4; 7 bases are a match to TRBD1. Germline CDR1 and CDR2: LNHDA and SQIVND (reference sequence). The CDR3 contains 13 residues. Unmatched junction bases numbered 7, after V lost 7 bases and J lost 8 bases. CDR3 nucleotides: TGTGCCAGTAATACAGGGGCCGGGGAAAAACTGTTTTTT. It is translated as CASNTGAGEKLFF.

This clonotype was detected many times. The chain has TRBV6-2 or TRBV6-3 and TRBJ2-5; tentatively, D is TRBD2 (6 bases). From germline, CDR1 is MNHEY and CDR2 SVGEGT. The CDR3 spans 15 residues. V gave up 6 bases and J gave up 2 bases, with 16 bases separating them. CDR3 nucleotide sequence: TGTGCCAGCAGCGACCTGGGACTTCCACAAGAGACCCAGTACTTC. Translated, it gives CASSDLGLPQETQYF.

This clonotype was seen at least ten times. The J gene is TRBJ2-1, the V gene TRBV4-1; unclear D gene. The CDR3 contains 13 residues. V was shortened by 0 bases and J by 8 bases, with 8 bases between the two germline ends. Per the germline V gene, CDR1 is MGHRA and CDR2 is YSYEKL. CDR3 loop: CASSQDESYEQFF. CDR3 sequence (DNA): TGCGCCAGCAGCCAAGATGAGAGCTATGAGCAGTTCTTC.

The chain couples TRBV12-3 or TRBV12-4 to TRBJ2-3, with 10 bases fitting TRBD1. This CDR3 has 15 residues. J was trimmed by 3 bases and V by 4 bases; bases with no gene match: 4. DNA of the CDR3: TGTGCCAGCAGTTCAGACAGGGGGCTTACAGATACGCAGTATTTT. Its protein product is CASSSDRGLTDTQYF.